Below, 31 T cell receptor beta chains from the same sample are listed, as sequenced in a study of T cell responses to AZD1222 COVID-19 vaccine. Produced via immunoSEQ multiplex PCR; TCRdb's table is partial and in-frame only. The sample has roughly 140,000 clones, 90% seen once; the top ten hold 3% to 3.5%. The material sequenced was peripheral blood, taken 28 days after the second AZD1222 dose. These receptors originate from an adult who received the AZD1222 COVID-19 vaccine.

The chain couples TRBV19 to TRBJ1-4, with D possibly being TRBD1 (5 bases). From germline, CDR1 is LNHDA and CDR2 SQIVND (reference sequence). The CDR3 sequence is 15 residues long. With 1 base removed from V and 3 bases from J, the gap between germline ends came to 9 bases. The DNA of the CDR3 is TGTGCCAGTAGTATAGGGGGCAGAGCTAATGAAAAACTGTTTTTT. It specifies CASSIGGRANEKLFF.

The chain employs TRBV7-8 and TRBJ2-1; 10 bases are a match to TRBD2. This CDR3 region has 15 residues. V gave up 5 bases and J gave up 6 bases; unmatched junction bases: 7. Germline V gene lookup returns CDR1 SGHVS and CDR2 FQNEAQ. This CDR3 is CASSPRTSGSNEQFF. DNA of the CDR3: TGTGCCAGCAGCCCCAGGACTAGCGGAAGCAATGAGCAGTTCTTC.

V usage is TRBV30 and J usage is TRBJ1-1, with TRBD1 matching 8 bases. With V trimmed by 5 bases and J by 0 bases, 8 bases remained unmatched. Per the germline V gene, CDR1 is GTSNPN and CDR2 is SVGIG (reference sequence). The CDR3 is 15 amino acids. CDR3 DNA sequence: TGTGCCTGGGGCCCAGGGGGCGGTTTGAACACTGAAGCTTTCTTT. It is translated as CAWGPGGGLNTEAFF.

The chain has TRBV3-1 (or the pseudogene TRBV3-2) and TRBJ1-2, with 9 bases aligning to TRBD1. J was trimmed by 5 bases and V by 5 bases; bases with no gene match: 6. CDR3 length equals 14 residues. Germline-derived CDR1 and CDR2 are LGHDT and YNNKEL (reference sequence). CDR3 amino acids: CASSVTGGEYGYTF. The CDR3 DNA reads as TGTGCCAGCAGCGTCACAGGGGGCGAGTATGGCTACACCTTC.

CDR3 bases: TGTGCCAGCAGCTTAGATCTGAGGCCTAGCGGGAGAAACCACAATGAGCAGTTCTTC. Its translation: CASSLDLRPSGRNHNEQFF. V is TRBV11-2 and J is TRBJ2-1, with 10 bases matching TRBD2. The junction had 13 bases not matched to a gene; V was cut back by 0 bases and J by 5 bases. The V gene's germline CDR1 is SGHAT and CDR2 FQNNGV. This CDR3 spans 19 amino acids.

The rearrangement uses TRBV11-2 and TRBJ2-3; TRBD2 matches at 8 bases. V shed 3 bases, J shed 4 bases, and the junction held 9 bases outside the gene matches. CDR1 is SGHAT, CDR2 FQNNGV, per germline. CDR3 length: 16 residues. DNA for the CDR3: TGTGCCAGCAGCTTTGCCGGGGGGGGAGGGGCAGATACGCAGTATTTT. The encoded protein is CASSFAGGGGADTQYF.

The chain uses TRBV5-8 and TRBJ2-5, with unresolved D. The germline V gene has CDR1 SGHTS and CDR2 YDEGEE. Trimming stripped 1 base from V and 1 base from J, with 5 bases between. This CDR3 spans 13 amino acids. CDR3 nucleotide sequence: TGTGCCAGCAGCTTGATTGGCCAAGAGACCCAGTACTTC. Its protein product is CASSLIGQETQYF.

The chain is built from TRBV19 and TRBJ2-7, with D perhaps TRBD1 or TRBD2 (5 bases each). From germline, CDR1 is LNHDA and CDR2 SQIVND (reference sequence). The CDR3 runs 15 residues. Trimming pared 3 bases from V and 2 bases from J, leaving 14 bases between. The CDR3 DNA reads TGTGCCAGTAGTATCTCCCGACAGACTACCTACGAGCAGTACTTC. Its protein is CASSISRQTTYEQYF.

This rearrangement joins TRBV5-1 to TRBJ2-5; TRBD2 aligns across 13 bases. Trimming removed 2 bases from V and 2 bases from J; junction bases left unmatched: 3. Germline loops: CDR1 SGHRS, CDR2 YFSETQ. The CDR3 spans 16 residues. Written as DNA, the CDR3 is TGCGCCAGCAGCTTCCGACTAGCGGGAGGACAAGAGACCCAGTACTTC. Amino acid sequence: CASSFRLAGGQETQYF.

The DNA for the CDR3 is TGTGCCAGTAGTATAGACAGGGGGATTACCTACAATGAGCAGTTCTTC. Translating gives CASSIDRGITYNEQFF. The rearrangement links TRBV19 to TRBJ2-1; 7 nucleotides align to TRBD1. This CDR3 has 16 amino acids. Germline CDR1 is LNHDA and CDR2 is SQIVND (reference sequence). The V and J ends lost 0 bases and 2 bases, in that order; junction bases with no gene match: 4.

V usage is TRBV6-6 and J usage is TRBJ1-5; D might be TRBD1 (6 bases). This CDR3 is built from 17 residues. Germline V gene data show CDR1 as MNHNY and CDR2 as SVGAGI (reference sequence). The V gene lost 5 bases and the J gene lost 5 bases, with 22 bases spanning the gap. Here the CDR3 reads CASSPGWDITGDQPQHF. CDR3 DNA: TGTGCCAGCAGTCCCGGGTGGGACATTACCGGCGATCAGCCCCAGCATTTT.

This clone was seen more than once but under ten times. The chain uses TRBV5-6 and TRBJ1-5; the match to TRBD1 covers 8 bases. This CDR3 has 16 residues. V was pared by 2 bases and J by 0 bases, with 4 bases of the junction left unmatched. Germline V lookup: CDR1 SGHDT, CDR2 YYEEEE. CDR3 bases: TGTGCCAGCAGCTTCGGGACAGGTACTAGCAATCAGCCCCAGCATTTT. This codes for CASSFGTGTSNQPQHF. Variable domain in full (rest from reference TRBV5-6 and TRBJ1-5): DAGVTQSPTHLIKTRGQQVTLRCSPKSGHDTVSWYQQALGQGPQFIFQYYEEEERQRGNFPDRFSGHQFPNYSSELNVNALLLGDSALYLCASSFGTGTSNQPQHFGDGTRLSIL.

The chain uses TRBV18 and TRBJ2-7; 12 bases are a match to TRBD2. The germline gives CDR1 KGHSH, CDR2 LQKENI. The CDR3 loop spans 14 amino acids. The V segment lost 6 bases and the J segment 7 bases; nucleotides outside the gene matches: 7. This chain's CDR3 is CASSLAGGPGEQYF. The CDR3 DNA is TGTGCCAGCTCGCTAGCGGGAGGGCCGGGGGAGCAGTACTTC.

The chain links TRBV2 to TRBJ2-2; no reliable D call. The CDR3 length is 14 residues. The germline CDR1 and CDR2 sequences are SNHLY and FYNNEI. Trimming took off 4 bases at V and 1 base at J, with 7 bases between the two ends. The CDR3 nucleotides read TGTGCCAGCAGTGGCACCTGGAACACCGGGGAGCTGTTTTTT. Translating gives CASSGTWNTGELFF.

The gene calls are TRBV29-1 and TRBJ2-1; tentative D call: TRBD2 (5 bases). Trimming stripped 7 bases from V and 0 bases from J, with 13 bases between. The CDR3 length is 14 residues. Germline assignment: CDR1 SQVTM and CDR2 ANQGSEA. DNA for the CDR3: TGCAGCGCTCGAGGGCCGAGCTCCTACAATGAGCAGTTCTTC. Its translation is CSARGPSSYNEQFF.

V gene TRBV9 combines with J gene TRBJ2-5, with TRBD1 matching 8 bases. Germline V gene data show CDR1 as SGDLS and CDR2 as YYNGEE. The CDR3 extends over 13 amino acids. Unmatched junction bases numbered 5, after V lost 3 bases and J lost 7 bases. CDR3 protein: CASSEGQEGTQYF. Written as DNA, the CDR3 is TGTGCCAGCAGCGAGGGACAGGAGGGGACCCAGTACTTC.

V is TRBV27 and J is TRBJ2-7; 8 nucleotides line up with TRBD2. The V segment lost 8 bases and the J segment 3 bases; nucleotides outside the gene matches: 9. Germline loops: CDR1 MNHEY, CDR2 SMNVEV (reference sequence). The CDR3 has 14 residues. Here the CDR3 reads CASHPSGSYYEQYF. The CDR3 DNA is TGTGCCAGCCACCCCAGCGGGAGTTACTACGAGCAGTACTTC.

The rearrangement joins TRBV19 to TRBJ2-5, with D possibly TRBD1 on 6 matching bases. The CDR3 is 14 amino acids. Germline values: CDR1 LNHDA, CDR2 SQIVND (reference sequence). V lost 3 bases and J lost 5, with 13 bases in between. The CDR3 bases are TGTGCCAGTAGTATCCGCAGGGGTAGGGAGACCCAGTACTTC. Translation: CASSIRRGRETQYF.

This clone was seen only once. The V and J genes are TRBV18 and TRBJ1-1; D uncertain. Trimming took 3 bases from V and 4 from J, leaving 6 bases between them. The CDR3 sequence is 12 residues long. The germline V gene has CDR1 KGHSH and CDR2 LQKENI. The CDR3 DNA reads as TGTGCCAGCTCACCGATTGGCACTGAAGCTTTCTTT. Translation: CASSPIGTEAFF.

In its sample, this clone was seen once. The chain employs TRBV27 and TRBJ1-5; the match to TRBD1 covers 9 bases. From germline, CDR1 is MNHEY and CDR2 SMNVEV (reference sequence). The CDR3 totals 14 residues. After removal of 6 bases from V and 5 bases from J, the junction contained 5 bases not matched to a gene. CDR3 coding DNA: TGTGCCAGCAGGCCCGGGACAGGGTATCAGCCCCAGCATTTT. Residues: CASRPGTGYQPQHF.

The chain couples TRBV7-2 to TRBJ2-4; no clear D gene. Trimming left V 4 bases short and J 1 base short, with 8 bases between. The germline gives CDR1 SGHTA, CDR2 FQGNSA. There are 14 residues in the CDR3. The CDR3 region has the DNA TGTGCCAGCAGCTCGACCCGGGCCAAAAACATTCAGTACTTC. Its protein product is CASSSTRAKNIQYF.

This sequence joins TRBV6-5 and TRBJ2-1; 8 nucleotides agree with TRBD1. Germline V gene lookup returns CDR1 MNHEY and CDR2 SVGAGI. The CDR3 runs 15 residues. Losses at the gene ends were 6 bases for V and 9 bases for J; bases not matched to a gene: 13. CDR3 protein: CASSALGQGLGEQFF. The CDR3 DNA reads TGTGCCAGCAGCGCACTTGGACAGGGCTTGGGTGAGCAGTTCTTC.

The chain is built from TRBV6-1 and TRBJ2-1, with 8 bases aligning to TRBD2. Germline V gene lookup returns CDR1 MNHNS and CDR2 SASEGT. The CDR3 sequence is 17 residues long. V was clipped by 1 base and J by 7 bases; unmatched bases: 12. The CDR3 sequence: CASSEDGSGSEWNEQFF. Written as DNA, the CDR3 is TGTGCCAGCAGTGAAGATGGGAGCGGGAGCGAGTGGAATGAGCAGTTCTTC.

The gene calls are TRBV11-2 and TRBJ2-2, with 14 bases matching TRBD2. Per germline, CDR1 SGHAT and CDR2 FQNNGV. J gave up 3 bases and V 6 bases, and 9 bases lay outside the gene matches. The CDR3 is made up of 18 amino acids. The CDR3 DNA sequence: TGTGCCAGCAGGTCCGGGACTAGCGGGAGTAAGGACACCGGGGAGCTGTTTTTT. It yields the protein CASRSGTSGSKDTGELFF.

The V call is TRBV18, the J call TRBJ1-6, with D uncertain. V was clipped by 4 bases and J by 6 bases, with 7 bases between them. This CDR3 has 13 residues. CDR1 KGHSH and CDR2 LQKENI come from the germline V gene. The CDR3 loop is CASSLATNSPLHF. The CDR3, as DNA: TGTGCCAGCTCACTAGCAACTAATTCACCCCTCCACTTT.

Only one count was recorded for this clone. The junction departs from germline at one end; a sequencing error may be responsible. This sequence joins TRBV5-1 and TRBJ2-7, with TRBD1 matching over 10 bases. This CDR3 region has 14 residues. CDR1 and CDR2 from the germline V gene are SGHRS and YFSETQ. The CDR3 region is CASTLGTGVYEQYF. DNA of the CDR3: TGCGCCAGCACCTTGGGGACAGGGGTATACGAGCAGTACTTC.

The rearrangement links TRBV5-1 to TRBJ1-3, with D perhaps matching TRBD1 (5 bases). Deletions cut 1 base from V and 4 bases from J, with 12 bases between. Germline V gives CDR1 SGHRS, CDR2 YFSETQ. The CDR3 covers 15 residues. The CDR3 DNA sequence: TGCGCCAGCAGCTTGATAGGAGGGGCGGGAAACACCATATATTTT. Its protein product is CASSLIGGAGNTIYF.

This chain joins TRBV7-9 and TRBJ2-1; D unclear. Germline CDR1 is SEHNR and CDR2 is FQNEAQ (reference sequence). V lost 5 bases to trimming and J lost 3 bases, with 11 bases between them. CDR3 length equals 14 residues. CDR3 sequence (DNA): TGTGCCAGCAGCCCGAAAGCAGACTACAATGAGCAGTTCTTC. It yields the protein CASSPKADYNEQFF.

This clone was seen once. This rearrangement joins TRBV10-3 to TRBJ1-1; 10 bases agree with TRBD1. CDR3 size: 14 residues. Germline V gene data show CDR1 as ENHRY and CDR2 as SYGVKD. V lost 8 bases to trimming and J lost 5 bases; unmatched junction nucleotides: 8. The CDR3 here is CAISEGQGVTEAFF. In DNA, the CDR3 is TGTGCCATCTCCGAAGGACAGGGGGTAACTGAAGCTTTCTTT.

The chain recombines TRBV4-1 with TRBJ2-3, with 8 bases fitting TRBD2. V was pared by 4 bases and J by 4 bases, with 4 bases of the junction left unmatched. From germline, CDR1 is MGHRA and CDR2 YSYEKL. This CDR3 has 14 residues. CDR3 DNA sequence: TGCGCCAGCAGCCTAAGCGGGAGAGCAGATACGCAGTATTTT. It yields the protein CASSLSGRADTQYF.

The V call is TRBV29-1, the J call TRBJ1-3; D remains ambiguous. CDR1 and CDR2 from the germline V gene are SQVTM and ANQGSEA. The CDR3 consists of 14 residues. V lost 3 bases and J 0 bases, leaving 9 bases between the germline ends. CDR3 region: CSVDAADSGNTIYF. The CDR3 bases are TGCAGCGTTGACGCGGCGGACTCTGGAAACACCATATATTTT. Together with reference TRBV29-1 and TRBJ1-3, the CDR3 gives the full variable domain: SAVISQKPSRDICQRGTSLTIQCQVDSQVTMMFWYRQQPGQSLTLIATANQGSEATYESGFVIDKFPISRPNLTFSTLTVSNMSPEDSSIYLCSVDAADSGNTIYFGEGSWLTVV.